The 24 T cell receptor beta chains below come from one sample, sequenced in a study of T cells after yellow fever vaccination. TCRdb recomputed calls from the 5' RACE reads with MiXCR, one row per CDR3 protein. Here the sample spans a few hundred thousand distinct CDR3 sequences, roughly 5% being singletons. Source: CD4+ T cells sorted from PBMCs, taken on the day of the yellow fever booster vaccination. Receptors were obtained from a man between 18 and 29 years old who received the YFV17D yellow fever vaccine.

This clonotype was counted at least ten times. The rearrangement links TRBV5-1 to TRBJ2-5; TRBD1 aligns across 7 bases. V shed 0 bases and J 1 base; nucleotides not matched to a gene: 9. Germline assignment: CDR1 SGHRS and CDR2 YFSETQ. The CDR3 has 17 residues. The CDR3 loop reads CASSLAPTGPAQETQYF. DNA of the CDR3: TGCGCCAGCAGCTTGGCACCGACAGGGCCAGCCCAAGAGACCCAGTACTTC.

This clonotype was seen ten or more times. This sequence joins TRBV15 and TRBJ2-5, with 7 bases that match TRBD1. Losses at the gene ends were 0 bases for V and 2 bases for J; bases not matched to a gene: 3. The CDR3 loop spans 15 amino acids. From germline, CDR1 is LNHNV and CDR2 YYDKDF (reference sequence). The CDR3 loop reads CATSRDPGQQETQYF. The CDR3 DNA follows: TGTGCCACCAGCAGAGACCCGGGACAGCAAGAGACCCAGTACTTC.

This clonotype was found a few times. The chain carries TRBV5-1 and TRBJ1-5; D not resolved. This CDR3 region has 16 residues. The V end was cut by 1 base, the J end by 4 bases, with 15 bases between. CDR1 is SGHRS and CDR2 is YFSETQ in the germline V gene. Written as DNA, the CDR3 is TGCGCCAGCAGCTTGATCAGTAGAGGGTCAAATCAGCCCCAGCATTTT. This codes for CASSLISRGSNQPQHF. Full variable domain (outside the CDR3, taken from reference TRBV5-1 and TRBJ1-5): KAGVTQTPRYLIKTRGQQVTLSCSPISGHRSVSWYQQTPGQGLQFLFEYFSETQRNKGNFPGRFSGRQFSNSRSEMNVSTLELGDSALYLCASSLISRGSNQPQHFGDGTRLSIL.

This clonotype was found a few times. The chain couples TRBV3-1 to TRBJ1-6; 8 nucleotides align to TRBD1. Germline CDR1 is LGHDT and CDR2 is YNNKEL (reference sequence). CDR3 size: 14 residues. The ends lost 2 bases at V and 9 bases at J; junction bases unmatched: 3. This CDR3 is CASSQRTGLSPLHF. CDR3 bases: TGTGCCAGCAGCCAAAGGACAGGGCTTTCACCCCTCCACTTT.

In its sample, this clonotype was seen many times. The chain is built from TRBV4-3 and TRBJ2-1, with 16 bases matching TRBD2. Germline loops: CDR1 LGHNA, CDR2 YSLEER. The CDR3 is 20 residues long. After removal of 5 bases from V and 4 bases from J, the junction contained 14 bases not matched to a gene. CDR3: CASSSLPGTSGGARYNEQFF. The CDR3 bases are TGCGCCAGCAGCTCCCTACCAGGGACTAGCGGGGGGGCGAGGTACAATGAGCAGTTCTTC.

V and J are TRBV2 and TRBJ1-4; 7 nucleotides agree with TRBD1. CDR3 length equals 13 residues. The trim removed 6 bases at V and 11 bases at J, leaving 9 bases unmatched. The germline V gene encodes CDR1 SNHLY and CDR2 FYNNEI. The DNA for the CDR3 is TGTGCCAGCAGGACAGGGCTCCTCTTGAAACTGTTTTTT. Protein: CASRTGLLLKLFF.

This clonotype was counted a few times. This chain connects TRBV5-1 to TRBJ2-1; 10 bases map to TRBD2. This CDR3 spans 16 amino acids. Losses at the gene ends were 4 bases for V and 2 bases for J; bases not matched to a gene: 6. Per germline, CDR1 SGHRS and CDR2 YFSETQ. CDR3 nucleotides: TGCGCCAGCAGCCCTGAGCGGGGGGGCCCCTACAATGAGCAGTTCTTC. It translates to CASSPERGGPYNEQFF.

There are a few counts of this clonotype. CDR3 region: CASSESAQMNTEAFF. DNA for the CDR3: TGCGCCAGCAGCGAATCGGCCCAGATGAACACTGAAGCTTTCTTT. This chain connects TRBV5-1 to TRBJ1-1, with D unresolved. The CDR3 has 15 amino acids. The germline V gene has CDR1 SGHRS and CDR2 YFSETQ. The V end lost 4 bases, the J end lost 0 bases, and 13 bases lay between the germline ends.

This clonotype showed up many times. This CDR3 reads CASSRDDRADQPQHF. CDR3 nucleotide sequence: TGTGCCAGCAGCCGGGACGACAGGGCGGATCAGCCCCAGCATTTT. The V and J genes are TRBV4-2 and TRBJ1-5; TRBD1 matches 7 bases. The CDR3 extends over 15 amino acids. CDR1 and CDR2 from the germline V gene are LGHNA and YNFKEQ. The V segment lost 4 bases and the J segment 5 bases; nucleotides outside the gene matches: 8.

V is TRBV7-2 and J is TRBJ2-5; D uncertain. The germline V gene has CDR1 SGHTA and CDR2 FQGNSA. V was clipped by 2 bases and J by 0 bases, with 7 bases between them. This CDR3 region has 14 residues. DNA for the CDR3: TGTGCCAGCAGCTTAAGACGGGACCAAGAGACCCAGTACTTC. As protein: CASSLRRDQETQYF.

CDR3 region: CAISPGADNSPLHF. In DNA, the CDR3 is TGTGCCATCAGTCCGGGGGCAGATAATTCACCCCTCCACTTT. This chain connects TRBV10-3 to TRBJ1-6; TRBD1 might be the D (6 bases). V shed 5 bases and J shed 5 bases, with 10 bases lying between them. CDR3 size: 14 residues. Looked up from germline, CDR1 is ENHRY and CDR2 is SYGVKD.

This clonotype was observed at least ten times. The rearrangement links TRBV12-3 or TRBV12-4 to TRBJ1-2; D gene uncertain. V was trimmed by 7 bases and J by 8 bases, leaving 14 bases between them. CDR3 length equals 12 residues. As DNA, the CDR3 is TGTGCCAGCACCCTAACCGGACTCGGCTACACCTTC. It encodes CASTLTGLGYTF.

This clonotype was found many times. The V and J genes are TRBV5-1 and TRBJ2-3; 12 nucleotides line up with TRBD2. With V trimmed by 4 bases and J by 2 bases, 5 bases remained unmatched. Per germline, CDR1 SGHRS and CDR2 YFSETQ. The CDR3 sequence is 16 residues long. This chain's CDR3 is CASSPGLAGYTDTQYF. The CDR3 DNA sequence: TGCGCCAGCAGCCCCGGACTAGCGGGGTACACAGATACGCAGTATTTT.

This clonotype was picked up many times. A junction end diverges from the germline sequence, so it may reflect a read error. CDR3 loop: CSVEGTGTNEKLFF. For the CDR3, the DNA is TGCAGCGTCGAAGGGACAGGGACTAATGAAAAACTGTTTTTT. The chain carries TRBV29-1 and TRBJ1-4; 9 bases align to TRBD1. The germline gives CDR1 SQVTM, CDR2 ANQGSEA. The CDR3 spans 14 residues. The whole variable domain, filled in from reference TRBV29-1 and TRBJ1-4, reads SAVISQKPSRDICQRGTSLTIQCQVDSQVTMMFWYRQQPGQSLTLIATANQGSEATYESGFVIDKFPISRPNLTFSTLTVSNMSPEDSSIYLCSVEGTGTNEKLFFGSGTQLSVL.

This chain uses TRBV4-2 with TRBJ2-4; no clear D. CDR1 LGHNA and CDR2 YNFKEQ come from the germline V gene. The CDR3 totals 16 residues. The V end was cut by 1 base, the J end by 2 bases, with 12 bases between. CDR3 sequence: CASSQAPRSSKNIQYF. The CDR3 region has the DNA TGTGCCAGCAGCCAAGCTCCTAGATCGTCCAAAAACATTCAGTACTTC.

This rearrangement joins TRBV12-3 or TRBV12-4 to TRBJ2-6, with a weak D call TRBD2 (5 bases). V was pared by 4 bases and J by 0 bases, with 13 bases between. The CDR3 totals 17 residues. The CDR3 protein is CASSSRPGNSGANVLTF. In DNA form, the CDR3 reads TGTGCCAGCAGTTCTCGCCCGGGAAACTCTGGGGCCAACGTCCTGACTTTC.

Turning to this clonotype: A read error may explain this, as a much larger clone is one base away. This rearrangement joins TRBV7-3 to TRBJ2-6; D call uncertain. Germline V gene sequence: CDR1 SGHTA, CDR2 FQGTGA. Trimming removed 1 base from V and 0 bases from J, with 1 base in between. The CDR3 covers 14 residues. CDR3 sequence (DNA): TGTGCCAGCAGCTTAATCTCTGGGGCCAACGTCCTGACTTTC. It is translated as CASSLISGANVLTF. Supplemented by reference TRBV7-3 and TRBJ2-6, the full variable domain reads GAGVSQTPSNKVTEKGKYVELRCDPISGHTALYWYRQSLGQGPEFLIYFQGTGAADDSGLPNDRFFAVRPEGSVSTLKIQRTERGDSAVYLCASSLISGANVLTFGAGSRLTVL.

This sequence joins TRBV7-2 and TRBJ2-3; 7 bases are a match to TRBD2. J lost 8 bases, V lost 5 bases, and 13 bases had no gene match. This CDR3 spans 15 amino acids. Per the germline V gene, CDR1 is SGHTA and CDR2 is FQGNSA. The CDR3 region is CASSPNDVAGGTQYF. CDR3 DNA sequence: TGTGCCAGCAGCCCCAACGACGTAGCGGGTGGTACGCAGTATTTT.

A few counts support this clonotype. CDR3 loop: CAISSIQGFREQYV. The CDR3 nucleotides are TGTGCCATCAGTAGCATACAGGGGTTTCGGGAGCAGTACGTC. The chain couples TRBV10-3 to TRBJ2-7; 7 positions match TRBD1. CDR1 and CDR2 from the germline V gene are ENHRY and SYGVKD. The V segment lost 5 bases and the J segment 7 bases; nucleotides outside the gene matches: 11. CDR3 length: 14 residues.

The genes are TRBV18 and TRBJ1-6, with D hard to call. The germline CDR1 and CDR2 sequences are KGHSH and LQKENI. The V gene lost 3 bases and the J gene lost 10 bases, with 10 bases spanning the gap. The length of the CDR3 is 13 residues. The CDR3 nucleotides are TGTGCCAGCTCACCCGCGACGGACTCACCCCTCCACTTT. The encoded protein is CASSPATDSPLHF.

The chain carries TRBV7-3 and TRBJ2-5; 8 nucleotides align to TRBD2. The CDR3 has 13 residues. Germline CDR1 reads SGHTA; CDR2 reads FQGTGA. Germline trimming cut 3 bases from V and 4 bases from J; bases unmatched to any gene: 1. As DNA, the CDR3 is TGTGCCAGCAGCTTCACTAGCGGAGAGACCCAGTACTTC. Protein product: CASSFTSGETQYF.

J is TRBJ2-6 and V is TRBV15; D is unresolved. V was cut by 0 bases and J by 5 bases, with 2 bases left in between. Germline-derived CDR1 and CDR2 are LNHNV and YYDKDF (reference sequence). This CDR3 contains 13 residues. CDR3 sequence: CATSRDRANVLTF. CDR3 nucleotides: TGTGCCACCAGCAGAGATCGGGCCAACGTCCTGACTTTC.

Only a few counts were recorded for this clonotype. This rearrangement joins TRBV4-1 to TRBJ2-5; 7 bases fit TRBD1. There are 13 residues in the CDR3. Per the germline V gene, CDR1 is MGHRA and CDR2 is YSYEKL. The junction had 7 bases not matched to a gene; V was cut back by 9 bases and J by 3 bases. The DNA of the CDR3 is TGCGCCAGGACGACCGGGACAGAAGAGACCCAGTACTTC. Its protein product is CARTTGTEETQYF.

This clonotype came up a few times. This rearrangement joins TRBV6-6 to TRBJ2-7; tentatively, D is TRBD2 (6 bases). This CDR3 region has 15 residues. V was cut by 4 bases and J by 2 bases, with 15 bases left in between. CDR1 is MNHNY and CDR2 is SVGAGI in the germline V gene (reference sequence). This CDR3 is CASSSTGTETYEQYF. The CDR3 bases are TGTGCCAGCAGTTCCACCGGGACTGAGACCTACGAGCAGTACTTC.